The rows below give T cell receptor beta chains drawn from one sample of a study of T cells in Graves' hyperthyroidism and ophthalmopathy. TCRdb re-called the multiplex PCR reads through MiXCR, storing one row per CDR3 protein. The sample lists more than 500,000 distinct CDR3 sequences, approximately 15% seen once, with 3.5% to 4.5% in the top ten. The specimen sequenced was blood. All receptors derive from a woman in her thirties or forties with Graves' ophthalmopathy. The CDR3 runs from the conserved cysteine through the conserved F or W. The D gene is left open where the match is weak. Clone size appears in some rows only: once, few, many, or a class for an expanded clone.

j_call d_call v_call clone_size cdr3_nt cdr3_aa
TRBJ2-5 TRBD2 TRBV24-1 few TGTGCCACTAAATTTAGCGGGAGCGTCCAAGAGACCCAGTACTTC CATKFSGSVQETQYF
TRBJ2-7 TRBD1 TRBV5-1 NA TGCGCCAGCAGCTTTGCTGGACAGGGGGTCCCCTACGAGCAGTACTTC CASSFAGQGVPYEQYF
TRBJ2-2 TRBD2 TRBV2 few TGTGCCAGCAGTGCTAGCGGTTATAACACCGGGGAGCTGTTTTTT CASSASGYNTGELFF
TRBJ2-7 TRBD2 TRBV5-1 many TGCGCCAGCAGCTTGCTTGCGGGAGGCCAGTACGAGCAGTACTTC CASSLLAGGQYEQYF
TRBJ2-7 TRBD2 TRBV27 many TGTGCCAGCGGCCTAGCGGGAGGTCAGTATGAGCAGTACTTC CASGLAGGQYEQYF
TRBJ2-5 NA TRBV7-7 NA TGTGCTAGCAGCCCGCTTTTAAGCGGGACCCAGTACTTC CASSPLLSGTQYF
TRBJ2-7 NA TRBV15 NA TGTGCCACCAGCAGAGATGTCACTGGATCCTACGAGCAGTACTTC CATSRDVTGSYEQYF
TRBJ2-7 TRBD2 TRBV12-3/TRBV12-4 many TGTGCCAGCAGTTTAACTAGCGGAGCACAGTACTTC CASSLTSGAQYF
TRBJ1-2 TRBD1 TRBV5-1 many TGCGCCAGCAGCTTCGGACAGGGCGACGCAAACTATGGCTACACCTTC CASSFGQGDANYGYTF
TRBJ2-7 NA TRBV6-5 many TGTGCCAGCAGCGGATCAACCTACGAGCAGTACTTC CASSGSTYEQYF
TRBJ2-7 TRBD2 TRBV7-3 many TGTGCCAGCAGCACAGTAGCGGGAGGCCCCTACGAGCAGTACTTC CASSTVAGGPYEQYF
TRBJ1-5 NA TRBV27 NA TGTGCCAGCAGCAAAACAGGGTTTAGCAATCAGCCCCAGCATTTT CASSKTGFSNQPQHF
TRBJ2-7 NA TRBV20-1 many TGCAGTGCTACCGATAGGGGTATCTTATTCTACGAGCAGTACTTC CSATDRGILFYEQYF
TRBJ1-4 TRBD1 TRBV19 NA TGTGCCAGCCGGACAGGGGGCTTGGCAACTAATGAAAAACTGTTTTTT CASRTGGLATNEKLFF
TRBJ2-2 TRBD2 TRBV4-1 NA TGCGCCAGCGGGGGACTAGCGGGATCTTACACCGGGGAGCTGTTTTTT CASGGLAGSYTGELFF
TRBJ2-7 TRBD1 TRBV6-5 many TGTGCCAGCAGTTCCACGACAGACCTACAGGGGTACGAGCAGTACTTC CASSSTTDLQGYEQYF
TRBJ1-1 TRBD1 TRBV27 NA TGTGCCAGCACGGGACAGGGGGCCGGGAACACTGAAGCTTTCTTT CASTGQGAGNTEAFF
TRBJ2-7 NA TRBV18 many TGTGCCAGCTCACCCCCCGCTCGGGACGAGCAGTACTTC CASSPPARDEQYF
TRBJ2-5 NA TRBV20-1 many TGCAGTGCGGATCACGGGCTAGAGACCCAGTACTTC CSADHGLETQYF
TRBJ1-2 NA TRBV6-1 NA TGTGCCAGCAGGAACTTAGATGCGGGGGGCTACACCTTC CASRNLDAGGYTF
TRBJ1-1 NA TRBV20-1 many TGCAGTGTTACTACTGAAGCTTTCTTT CSVTTEAFF
TRBJ1-2 TRBD1 TRBV30 NA TGTGCCTGGACCTTGACAGGGAGCGGCTACACCTTC CAWTLTGSGYTF
TRBJ1-5 NA TRBV6-5 many TGTGCCAGCAGGGTCCGGGACAATCAGCCCCAGCATTTT CASRVRDNQPQHF
TRBJ2-7 NA TRBV11-1 NA TGTGCCAGCAGCTACGATTGGGCGGAGGGTTCCTACGAGCAGTACTTC CASSYDWAEGSYEQYF
TRBJ2-7 TRBD2 TRBV12-3/TRBV12-4 many TGTGCCAGCAGGGAGACTAGCGCCTCCTACGAGCAGTACTTC CASRETSASYEQYF
TRBJ1-2 TRBD1 TRBV5-1 few TGCGCCAGCAGCCCAGGGACAGTTTTTTATGGCTACACCTTC CASSPGTVFYGYTF
TRBJ2-2 NA TRBV28 many TGTGCCAGCAGTTTCGGGGATGGGGAGCTGTTTTTT CASSFGDGELFF
TRBJ2-7 NA TRBV7-2 many TGTGCCAGCAGCTTGGAGGGAGGGGGTTTATACGAGCAGTACTTC CASSLEGGGLYEQYF
TRBJ2-5 NA TRBV6-5 many TGTGCCAGCAGTTCCGATGAGCAAGAGACCCAGTACTTC CASSSDEQETQYF
TRBJ1-1 NA TRBV4-3 many TGCGCCAGCAGCCAAGATAGGATCTACACTGAAGCTTTCTTT CASSQDRIYTEAFF
TRBJ2-5 NA TRBV20-1 few TGCAGTGCTAGACCAGGGGGGGAAGAGACCCAGTACTTC CSARPGGEETQYF
TRBJ1-1 NA TRBV6-1 few TGTGCCAGCAGCGACGACGGACAGAACACTGAAGCTTTCTTT CASSDDGQNTEAFF
TRBJ2-7 TRBD2 TRBV7-2 many TGTGCCAGCAGCTTGAGCAGCGGGGTGGGCTACGAGCAGTACTTC CASSLSSGVGYEQYF
TRBJ2-7 TRBD2 TRBV10-3 many TGTGCCATCAGTGATAGTCTCTCGGTTAGCGGGAGTGCGTACGAGCAGTACTTC CAISDSLSVSGSAYEQYF
TRBJ1-1 TRBD1 TRBV15 many TGTGCCACCAGCAGAACAACGACAGGGGCCTACACTGAAGCTTTCTTT CATSRTTTGAYTEAFF
TRBJ2-5 TRBD2 TRBV20-1 many TGCAGTGCTAGAAGGGGACTAGCGGAGGGCGTGGGGGAGACCCAGTACTTC CSARRGLAEGVGETQYF
TRBJ1-2 NA TRBV6-2/TRBV6-3 NA TGTGCCAGCAGCGCGATGGGGGGCGTCGGCTATGGCTACACCTTC CASSAMGGVGYGYTF
TRBJ1-2 TRBD1 TRBV6-1 many TGTGCCAGCAGCCTTACAGGGGGCAACGGCTACACCTTC CASSLTGGNGYTF
TRBJ1-1 NA TRBV19 few TGTGCCAGTAGTATACAGACAGGCCGAGCTTTCTTT CASSIQTGRAFF
TRBJ2-2 NA TRBV6-1 many TGTGCCAGCAGGGTCCAGGGCGGGACCGGGGAGCTGTTTTTT CASRVQGGTGELFF
TRBJ1-1 NA TRBV11-2 many TGTGCCAGCAGCTTAGTGAGGGCAGCACTTAACACTGAAGCTTTCTTT CASSLVRAALNTEAFF
TRBJ2-5 TRBD2 TRBV30 few TGTGCCTGGAGTGTACTAGGGACTAGCCAAGAGACCCAGTACTTC CAWSVLGTSQETQYF
TRBJ1-2 NA TRBV5-1 many TGCGCCAGCAGCTACTGGACAGACTCCTATGGCTACACCTTC CASSYWTDSYGYTF
TRBJ2-7 NA TRBV10-3 NA TGTGCCATCAGGCCGACTAGTTCGGGCCCCTACGAGCAGTACTTC CAIRPTSSGPYEQYF
TRBJ2-7 TRBD2 TRBV6-1 NA TGTGCCAGCAGACGTAGCGGGAGTCCCTACGAGCAGTACTTC CASRRSGSPYEQYF
TRBJ2-2 NA TRBV7-9 NA TGTGCCAGCAGCTTGGCATTTAAGGGGGAGCTGTTTTTT CASSLAFKGELFF
TRBJ2-7 TRBD2 TRBV29-1 many TGCAGCGTTGTACTAGCGAAACTCTACGAGCAGTACTTC CSVVLAKLYEQYF
TRBJ1-2 TRBD1 TRBV28 many TGTGCCAGCAGGGACAGGGGGGGTGGCTACACCTTC CASRDRGGGYTF
TRBJ1-2 TRBD1 TRBV6-2/TRBV6-3 many TGTGCCAGCAGTTACTGGGGACAGGGCGCGGATGGCTACACCTTC CASSYWGQGADGYTF
TRBJ1-2 NA TRBV7-8 many TGTGCCAGCAGTTGGGCCAGGACTGATGGCTACACCTTC CASSWARTDGYTF
TRBJ2-7 NA TRBV20-1 many TGCAGTGCTGATGGGGAGACTACCGGCGAGCAGTACTTC CSADGETTGEQYF